This entry is about one T cell receptor (beta chain). Antigen: not known. Prepared TCR beta cDNA libraries contained unique molecular identifiers. Each CDR3 protein is one row after TCRdb ran MiXCR on the PCR reads. Of about 770,000 distinct CDR3 sequences in the sample, around 45% were seen once. This sample was taken from a study of post-analysis software for immune sequencing data. Broader study findings: Controls had lower frequencies than patients of about 5 TRBV segments, which included TRBV5-6, TRBV5-1 and TRBV20-1.

Trimming stripped 5 bases from V and 0 bases from J, with 14 bases between. This CDR3 has 15 amino acids. CDR1 is DFQATT, CDR2 SNEGSKA, per germline (reference sequence). The chain couples TRBV20-1 to TRBJ2-1, with unresolved D. The sequenced material came from blood. The TCR originated in a girl under 18 with multiple sclerosis. The CDR3, as DNA: TGCAGTGCTCCTAGGACGGGCGGCTCCTACAATGAGCAGTTCTTC. It encodes CSAPRTGGSYNEQFF.